Described below is a single T cell receptor beta chain sequence and its context. This clone was detected once. This clone's antigen is unknown. It has no much larger one-base neighbor in the sample; base qualities were not kept. The immunoSEQ Assay, a bias-controlled multiplex PCR, was used to amplify TCRbeta CDR3 regions from genomic DNA. On the authors' methods: The number of nucleated cells in each sample was estimated from the amplification of reference gene primers within the assay. Sequence reads were collapsed and filtered to measure the absolute abundance of every unique TCRbeta CDR3 rearrangement. Productive Simpson clonality was computed per sample as the square root of Simpson's diversity index over productive rearrangements. Held by TCRdb, this immuneACCESS table contains in-frame sequences only and omits some clones. Under half of the omission traces to an unresolved V gene where checked; the cause of the rest is unknown. V and J calls and clone size are given by that table; D and trimming were obtained from the DNA. The sample includes about 430,000 clones, with roughly 90% observed a single time. The top ten clonotypes cover roughly 1.4% of the sample.

The CDR3 runs 14 amino acids, cysteine and phenylalanine included. Only the CDR3 region is kept as DNA, spanning 42 bases read in frame from base 1. The junction shows trimming of 6 bases on V and 0 bases on J, and the gene matches do not reach 3 bases of it. The germline V gene yields KGHSH for CDR1 and LQKENI for CDR2. The data are from a study of blood T cell repertoires in COVID-19 (dated by TCRdb to the early 2020s). Notes on the research overall: Samples covering the acute and convalescent phases of COVID-19 were provided by collaborators in the United States, Italy and Spain. Samples came from the ongoing ImmuneRACE study (first 160 participants) plus 1,254 subjects from 6 global collaborators. Sample metadata almost always included a de-identified subject ID, COVID-19 status, age in years and sex. HLA class I and class II types, where available, came from metadata supplied by the sample provider rather than from assay-based typing. The repertoires were made available in a free public database intended to serve as a resource for research on the immune response to SARS-CoV-2. The dataset comprised deeply sampled blood TCRbeta repertoires from subjects exposed to, actively infected with, or recovered from COVID-19. The prospective study material was composed of cDNA or gDNA derived from T cells, B-cell-depleted T cells, or PBMCs.

Points the paper makes about the study in general: The amount of clinical and demographic metadata varied by source and participant and was provided uncurated.

In the prospective study, participants were roughly 18 to 100 years old, resided in about two dozen geographic areas of the United States, and were enrolled through a virtual design. Cohort assignment in the prospective study relied on participant-reported clinical history from a screening survey and a study questionnaire. Exposed participants were defined as having been in contact with someone with a PCR-confirmed or clinician-diagnosed COVID-19 case within 2 weeks of study entry. Each participant in the prospective study had whole blood, serum and a nasopharyngeal or oropharyngeal swab collected by mobile phlebotomists. Additional blood draws and questionnaires over a 2-month period could optionally be provided by prospective study participants. Before DNA extraction, blood samples from the prospective study were shipped at room temperature or frozen.

Sample: PBMCs or T cells enriched from blood (not recorded which). The receptor comes from a woman younger than 30 who had been exposed to COVID-19. The rearrangement combines TRBV18 with TRBJ2-7; the central 9 bases match TRBD1. CDR3 reads: CASSDRGSSYEQYF. The nucleotide sequence reads as follows: TGTGCCAGCTCCGACAGGGGGAGCTCCTACGAGCAGTACTTC.